This T cell receptor (beta chain) was recorded in a study of shared clonotypes between healthy human individuals. Sequenced by immunoSEQ multiplex PCR; TCRdb stores in-frame clones only, minus some. The table includes about 580,000 clones, about 98% detected once. Positive CCR7 selection of CD45RO-negative cells yielded the naive CD8 cells, and terminally differentiated effector memory CD45RA+ cells were excluded. The ends lost 1 base at V and 4 bases at J; junction bases unmatched: 4. CDR3 size: 14 residues. Germline assignment: CDR1 SGHAT and CDR2 FQNNGV. Sequencing was carried out using naive CD8+ T cells sorted from blood. The chain is built from TRBV11-2 and TRBJ2-7; 7 bases agree with TRBD2. The source of this sequence is a man aged 25-45 years in good health. CDR3 in DNA: TGTGCCAGCAGCTTAGCCGGGAGGCTTTACGAGCAGTACTTC. Translation: CASSLAGRLYEQYF.